The 7 T cell receptor beta chains presented below share a single source sample, sequenced in a study of CD8 T cells in Susac syndrome. Random-hexamer reverse transcription was applied to roughly 0.5 to 1 ug RNA. TCRdb analysed the immunoSEQ multiplex PCR reads with MiXCR anew, one entry per CDR3 protein. The table has around 150,000 distinct CDR3 sequences, 85% to 95% seen once. Sequencing was done on a sample of CD4+ T cells from PBMCs. All receptors come from a human donor with Susac syndrome.

This clonotype was recorded once. The chain combines TRBV9 with TRBJ2-2; D is uncertain. CDR3 length: 15 amino acids. Germline V gene lookup returns CDR1 SGDLS and CDR2 YYNGEE. Trimming removed 4 bases from V and 3 bases from J, with 13 bases in between. The CDR3 DNA is TGTGCCAGCAGCCCCCGGCGGCTAGACACCGGGGAGCTGTTTTTT. Its protein product is CASSPRRLDTGELFF.

This clonotype appeared a single time. The J gene is TRBJ2-5, the V gene TRBV10-3; 7 bases align to TRBD1. V was pared by 6 bases and J by 4 bases, with 8 bases of the junction left unmatched. Germline V gene lookup returns CDR1 ENHRY and CDR2 SYGVKD. This CDR3 has 14 residues. CDR3 DNA sequence: TGTGCCATCAGCAACAGGGGTCTCTCAGAGACCCAGTACTTC. It is translated as CAISNRGLSETQYF.

The chain employs TRBV7-2 and TRBJ2-3, with 8 bases lining up with TRBD2. Trimming took 1 base from V and 9 from J; bases not matched to a gene: 9. Germline V CDR1 and CDR2: SGHTA, FQGNSA. This CDR3 contains 15 residues. This CDR3 is CASSLEKRESATQYF. CDR3 nucleotides: TGTGCCAGCAGCTTAGAGAAGCGGGAGTCTGCGACGCAGTATTTT.

This rearrangement joins TRBV5-1 to TRBJ1-1, with D uncertain. V was cut by 1 base and J by 4 bases, with 14 bases left in between. The CDR3 is 15 residues long. Germline loops: CDR1 SGHRS, CDR2 YFSETQ. Written as DNA, the CDR3 is TGCGCCAGCAGCTTGTTATTCGGGAGGTCCACTGAAGCTTTCTTT. Residues: CASSLLFGRSTEAFF.

The chain recombines TRBV9 with TRBJ2-1; the match to TRBD2 covers 9 bases. The CDR3 has 14 amino acids. Germline V gene sequence: CDR1 SGDLS, CDR2 YYNGEE. V lost 4 bases and J lost 10; bases outside the gene matches: 9. For the CDR3, the DNA is TGTGCCAGCAGCCCCCGGGTAGCGGGAGACGAGCAGTTCTTC. Translation gives CASSPRVAGDEQFF. Full variable domain (outside the CDR3, taken from reference TRBV9 and TRBJ2-1): DSGVTQTPKHLITATGQRVTLRCSPRSGDLSVYWYQQSLDQGLQFLIQYYNGEERAKGNILERFSAQQFPDLHSELNLSSLELGDSALYFCASSPRVAGDEQFFGPGTRLTVL.

The chain has TRBV7-9 and TRBJ2-7; D assignment may be TRBD1 or TRBD2 (5 bases each). Looked up from germline, CDR1 is SEHNR and CDR2 is FQNEAQ (reference sequence). The CDR3 covers 13 residues. V gave up 4 bases and J gave up 7 bases, with 14 bases separating them. The CDR3 bases are TGTGCCAGCAGCTCGGGACCGGTCGTTGAGCAGTACTTC. This sequence encodes CASSSGPVVEQYF.

This chain connects TRBV18 to TRBJ2-7; D perhaps matches TRBD2 (6 bases). The germline gives CDR1 KGHSH, CDR2 LQKENI. The length of the CDR3 is 16 residues. Trimming left V 1 base short and J 6 bases short, with 19 bases between. CDR3 sequence (DNA): TGTGCCAGCTCACCACTCTCGGGACTTCCTCAGGGCGAGCAGTACTTC. It codes for CASSPLSGLPQGEQYF.